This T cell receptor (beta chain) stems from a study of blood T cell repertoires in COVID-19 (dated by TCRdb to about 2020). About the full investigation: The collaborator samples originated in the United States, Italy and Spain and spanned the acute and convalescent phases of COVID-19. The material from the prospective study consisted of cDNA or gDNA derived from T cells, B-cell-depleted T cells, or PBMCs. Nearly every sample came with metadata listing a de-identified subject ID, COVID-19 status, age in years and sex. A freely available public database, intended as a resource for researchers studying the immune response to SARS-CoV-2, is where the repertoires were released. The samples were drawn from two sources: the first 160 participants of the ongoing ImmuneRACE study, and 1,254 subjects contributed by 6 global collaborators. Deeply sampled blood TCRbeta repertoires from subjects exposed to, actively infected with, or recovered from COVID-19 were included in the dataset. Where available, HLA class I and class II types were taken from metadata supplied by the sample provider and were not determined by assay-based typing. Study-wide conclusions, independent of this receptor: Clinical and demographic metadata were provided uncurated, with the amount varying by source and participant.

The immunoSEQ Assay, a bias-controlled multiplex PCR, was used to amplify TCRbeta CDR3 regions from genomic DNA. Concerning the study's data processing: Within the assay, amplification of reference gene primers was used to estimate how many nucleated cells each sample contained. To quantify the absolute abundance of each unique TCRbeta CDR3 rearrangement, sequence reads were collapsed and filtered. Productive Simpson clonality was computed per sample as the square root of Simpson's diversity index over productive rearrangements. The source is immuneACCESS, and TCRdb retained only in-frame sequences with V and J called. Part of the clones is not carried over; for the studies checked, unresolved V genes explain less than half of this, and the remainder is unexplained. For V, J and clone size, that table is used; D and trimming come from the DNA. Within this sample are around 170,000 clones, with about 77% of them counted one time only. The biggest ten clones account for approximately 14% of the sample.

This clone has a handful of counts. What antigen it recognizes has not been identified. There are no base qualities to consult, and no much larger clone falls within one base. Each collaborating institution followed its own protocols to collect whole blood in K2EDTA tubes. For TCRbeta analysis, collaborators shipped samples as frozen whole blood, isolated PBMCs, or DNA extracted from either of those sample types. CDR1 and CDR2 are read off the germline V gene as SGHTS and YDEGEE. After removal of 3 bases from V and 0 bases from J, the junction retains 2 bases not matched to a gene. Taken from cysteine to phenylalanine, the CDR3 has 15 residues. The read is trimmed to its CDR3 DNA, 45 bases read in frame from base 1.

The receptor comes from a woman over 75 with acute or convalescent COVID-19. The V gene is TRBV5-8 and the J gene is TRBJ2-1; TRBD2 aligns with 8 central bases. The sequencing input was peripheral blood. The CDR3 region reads CASSSSGGSYNEQFF. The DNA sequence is TGTGCCAGCAGCTCCAGCGGGGGCTCCTACAATGAGCAGTTCTTC.